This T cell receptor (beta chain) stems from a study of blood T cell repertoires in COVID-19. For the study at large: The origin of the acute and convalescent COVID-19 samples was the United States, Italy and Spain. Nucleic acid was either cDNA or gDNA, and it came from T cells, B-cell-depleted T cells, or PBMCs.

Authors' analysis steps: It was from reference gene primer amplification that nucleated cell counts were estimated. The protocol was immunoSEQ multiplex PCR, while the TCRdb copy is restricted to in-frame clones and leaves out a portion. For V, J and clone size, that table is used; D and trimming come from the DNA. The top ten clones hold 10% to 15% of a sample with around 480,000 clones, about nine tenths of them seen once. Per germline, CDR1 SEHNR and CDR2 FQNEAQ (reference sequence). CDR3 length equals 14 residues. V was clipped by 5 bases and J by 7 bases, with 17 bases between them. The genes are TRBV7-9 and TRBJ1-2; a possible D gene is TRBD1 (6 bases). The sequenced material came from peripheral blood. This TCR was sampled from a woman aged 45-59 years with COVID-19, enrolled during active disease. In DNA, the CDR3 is TGTGCCAGCAGCCGACTGGGGGCGCCGGGTGGCTACACCTTC. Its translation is CASSRLGAPGGYTF. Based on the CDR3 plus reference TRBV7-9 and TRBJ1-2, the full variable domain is DTGVSQNPRHKITKRGQNVTFRCDPISEHNRLYWYRQTLGQGPEFLTYFQNEAQLEKSRLLSDRFSAERPKGSFSTLEIQRTEQGDSAMYLCASSRLGAPGGYTFGSGTRLTVV.